The clone carrying this T cell receptor (beta chain) was counted only a few times. This sample is part of a study of T-cell memory formation after mild COVID-19. The CDR3 is 12 residues long. Trimming cost V 4 bases and J 3 bases, with 10 bases left between them. The germline CDR1 and CDR2 sequences are SQVTM and ANQGSEA. Each CDR3 protein is one row after TCRdb ran MiXCR on the 5' RACE reads. The sample has under 250,000 distinct CDR3 sequences; over 15% are singletons. Sequences were obtained from PBMCs or a T cell subset sorted from them (not recorded which). The sequence was obtained from an adult woman who had mild COVID-19 (a few samples of this study predate the infection). Cell type and time point are not known. The rearrangement links TRBV29-1 to TRBJ2-7, with TRBD2 as a possible D gene (6 bases). The CDR3 nucleotides are TGCAGCGTTGTGGTGACTAGCTACGAGCAGTACTTC. Its translation: CSVVVTSYEQYF.